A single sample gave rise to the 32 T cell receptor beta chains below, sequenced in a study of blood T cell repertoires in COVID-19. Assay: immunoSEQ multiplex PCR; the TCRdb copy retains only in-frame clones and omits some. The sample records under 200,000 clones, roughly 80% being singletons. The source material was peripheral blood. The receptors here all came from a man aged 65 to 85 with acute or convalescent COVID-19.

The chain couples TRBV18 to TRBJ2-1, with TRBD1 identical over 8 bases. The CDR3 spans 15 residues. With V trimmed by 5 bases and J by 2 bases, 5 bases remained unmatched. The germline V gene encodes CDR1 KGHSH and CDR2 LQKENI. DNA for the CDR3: TGTGCCAGCTCAGAACAGGGGGGAACCTACAATGAGCAGTTCTTC. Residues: CASSEQGGTYNEQFF.

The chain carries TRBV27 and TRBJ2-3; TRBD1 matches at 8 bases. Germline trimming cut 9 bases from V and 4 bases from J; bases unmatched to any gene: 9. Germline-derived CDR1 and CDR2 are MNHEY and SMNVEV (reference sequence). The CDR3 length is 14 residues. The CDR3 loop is CASCQGAWSDTQYF. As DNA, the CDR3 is TGTGCCAGTTGTCAGGGGGCTTGGTCAGATACGCAGTATTTT.

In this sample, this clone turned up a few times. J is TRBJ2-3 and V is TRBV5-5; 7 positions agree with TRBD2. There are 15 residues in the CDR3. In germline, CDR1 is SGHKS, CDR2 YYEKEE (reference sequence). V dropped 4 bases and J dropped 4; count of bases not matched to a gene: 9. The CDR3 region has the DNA TGTGCCAGCAGCCCCCAGCGGGAAGTGGCAGATACGCAGTATTTT. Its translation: CASSPQREVADTQYF.

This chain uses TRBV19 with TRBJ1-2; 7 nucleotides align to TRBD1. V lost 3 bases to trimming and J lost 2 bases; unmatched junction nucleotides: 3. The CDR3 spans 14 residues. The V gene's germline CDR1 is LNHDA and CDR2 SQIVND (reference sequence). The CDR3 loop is CASSIARGNYGYTF. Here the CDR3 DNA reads TGTGCCAGTAGTATTGCCAGGGGGAACTATGGCTACACCTTC. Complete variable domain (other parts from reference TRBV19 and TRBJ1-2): DGGITQSPKYLFRKEGQNVTLSCEQNLNHDAMYWYRQDPGQGLRLIYYSQIVNDFQKGDIAEGYSVSREKKESFPLTVTSAQKNPTAFYLCASSIARGNYGYTFGSGTRLTVV.

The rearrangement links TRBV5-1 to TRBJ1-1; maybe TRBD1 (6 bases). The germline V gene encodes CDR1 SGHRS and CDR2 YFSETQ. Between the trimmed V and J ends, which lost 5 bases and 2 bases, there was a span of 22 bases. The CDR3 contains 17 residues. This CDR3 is CASRPTQGALSNTEAFF. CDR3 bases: TGCGCCAGCAGACCCACACAGGGAGCGCTTAGTAACACTGAAGCTTTCTTT.

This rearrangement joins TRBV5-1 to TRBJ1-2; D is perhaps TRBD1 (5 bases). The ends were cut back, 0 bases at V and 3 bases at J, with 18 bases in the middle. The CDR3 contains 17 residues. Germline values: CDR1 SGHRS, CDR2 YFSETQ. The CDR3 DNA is TGCGCCAGCAGCTTGGATGCCTCGCCACGGACACACTATGGCTACACCTTC. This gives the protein CASSLDASPRTHYGYTF.

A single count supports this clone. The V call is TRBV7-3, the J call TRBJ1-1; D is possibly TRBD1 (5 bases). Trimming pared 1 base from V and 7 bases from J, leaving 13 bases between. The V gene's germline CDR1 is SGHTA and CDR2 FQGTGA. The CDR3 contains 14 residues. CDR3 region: CASSLNQGGGEAFF. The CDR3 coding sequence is TGTGCCAGCAGCTTAAATCAGGGAGGTGGTGAAGCTTTCTTT.

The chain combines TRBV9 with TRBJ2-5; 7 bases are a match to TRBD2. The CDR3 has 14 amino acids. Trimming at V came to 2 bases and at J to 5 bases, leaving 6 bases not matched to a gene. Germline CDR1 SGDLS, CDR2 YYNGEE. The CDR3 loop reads CASSVQGGEETQYF. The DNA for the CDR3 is TGTGCCAGCAGCGTGCAGGGAGGGGAGGAGACCCAGTACTTC.

This CDR3 is CASSIEGANSPLHF. The CDR3 DNA reads TGTGCCAGTAGTATTGAGGGGGCGAATTCACCCCTCCACTTT. The rearrangement uses TRBV19 and TRBJ1-6, with 7 bases lining up with TRBD1. The CDR3 contains 14 residues. The V gene end was trimmed by 3 bases and the J gene end by 7 bases; junction bases not matched to a gene: 3. In germline, CDR1 is LNHDA, CDR2 SQIVND (reference sequence).

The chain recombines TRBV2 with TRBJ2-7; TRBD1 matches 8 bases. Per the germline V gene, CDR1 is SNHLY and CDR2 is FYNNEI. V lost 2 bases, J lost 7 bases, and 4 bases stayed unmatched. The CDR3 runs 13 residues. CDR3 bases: TGTGCCAGCAGTGAACAGGGGGCCGGGGAGCAGTACTTC. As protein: CASSEQGAGEQYF.

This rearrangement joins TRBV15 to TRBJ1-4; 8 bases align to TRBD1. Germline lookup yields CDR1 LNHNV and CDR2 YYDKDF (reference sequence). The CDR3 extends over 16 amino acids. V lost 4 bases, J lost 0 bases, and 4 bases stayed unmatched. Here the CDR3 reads CATSNDRGATNEKLFF. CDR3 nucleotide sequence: TGTGCCACCAGCAACGACAGGGGAGCAACTAATGAAAAACTGTTTTTT. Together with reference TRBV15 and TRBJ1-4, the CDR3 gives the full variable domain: DAMVIQNPRYQVTQFGKPVTLSCSQTLNHNVMYWYQQKSSQAPKLLFHYYDKDFNNEADTPDNFQSRRPNTSFCFLDIRSPGLGDTAMYLCATSNDRGATNEKLFFGSGTQLSVL.

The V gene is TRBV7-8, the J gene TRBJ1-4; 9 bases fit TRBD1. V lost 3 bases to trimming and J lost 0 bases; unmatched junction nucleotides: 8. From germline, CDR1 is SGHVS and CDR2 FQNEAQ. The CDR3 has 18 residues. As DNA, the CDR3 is TGTGCCAGCAGCTTTGACCGACAGGGGGGTGCAACTAATGAAAAACTGTTTTTT. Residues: CASSFDRQGGATNEKLFF.

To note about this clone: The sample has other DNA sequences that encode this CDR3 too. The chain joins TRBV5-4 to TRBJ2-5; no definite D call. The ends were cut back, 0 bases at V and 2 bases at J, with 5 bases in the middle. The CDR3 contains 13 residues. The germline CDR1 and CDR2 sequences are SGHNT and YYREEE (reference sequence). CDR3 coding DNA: TGTGCCAGCAGCTTGGGGCAGCAAGAGACCCAGTACTTC. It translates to CASSLGQQETQYF. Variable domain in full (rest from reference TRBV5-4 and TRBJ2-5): ETGVTQSPTHLIKTRGQQVTLRCSSQSGHNTVSWYQQALGQGPQFIFQYYREEENGRGNFPPRFSGLQFPNYSSELNVNALELDDSALYLCASSLGQQETQYFGPGTRLLVL.

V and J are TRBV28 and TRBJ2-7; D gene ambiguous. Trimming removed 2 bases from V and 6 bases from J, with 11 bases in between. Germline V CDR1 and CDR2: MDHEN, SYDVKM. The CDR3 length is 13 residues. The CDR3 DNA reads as TGTGCCAGCAGTTTAGGCAGTAGAGGCGAGCAGTACTTC. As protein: CASSLGSRGEQYF.

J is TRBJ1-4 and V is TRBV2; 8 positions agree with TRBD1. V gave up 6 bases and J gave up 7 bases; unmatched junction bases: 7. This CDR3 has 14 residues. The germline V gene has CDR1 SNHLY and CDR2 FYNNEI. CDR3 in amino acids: CASRADRDSEKLFF. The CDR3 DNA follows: TGTGCCAGCAGAGCGGACAGGGATAGTGAAAAACTGTTTTTT.

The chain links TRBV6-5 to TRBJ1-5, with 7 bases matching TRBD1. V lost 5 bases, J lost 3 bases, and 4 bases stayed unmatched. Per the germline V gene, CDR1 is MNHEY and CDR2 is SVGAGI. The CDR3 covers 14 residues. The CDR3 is CASSPGQHNQPQHF. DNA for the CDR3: TGTGCCAGCAGTCCGGGACAGCACAATCAGCCCCAGCATTTT.

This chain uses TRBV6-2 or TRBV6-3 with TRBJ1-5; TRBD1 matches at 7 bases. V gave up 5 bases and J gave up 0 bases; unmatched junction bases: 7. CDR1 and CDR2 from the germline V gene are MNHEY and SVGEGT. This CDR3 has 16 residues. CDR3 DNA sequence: TGTGCCAGCAGTCGGCAGGGGGGAGATAGCAATCAGCCCCAGCATTTT. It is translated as CASSRQGGDSNQPQHF.

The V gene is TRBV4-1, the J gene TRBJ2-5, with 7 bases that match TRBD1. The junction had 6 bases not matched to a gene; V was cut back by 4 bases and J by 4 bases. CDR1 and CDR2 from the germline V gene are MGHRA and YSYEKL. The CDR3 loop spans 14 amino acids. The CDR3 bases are TGCGCCAGCAGCCTTGGGACAGCACCAGAGACCCAGTACTTC. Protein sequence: CASSLGTAPETQYF.

CDR3 bases: TGTGCCAGCAGAGATACAGGGGATATAGGCTACACCTTC. Amino acid sequence: CASRDTGDIGYTF. The chain couples TRBV2 to TRBJ1-2; TRBD1 aligns across 7 bases. Germline V gene lookup returns CDR1 SNHLY and CDR2 FYNNEI. J lost 8 bases, V lost 6 bases, and 9 bases had no gene match. The CDR3 is made up of 13 amino acids.

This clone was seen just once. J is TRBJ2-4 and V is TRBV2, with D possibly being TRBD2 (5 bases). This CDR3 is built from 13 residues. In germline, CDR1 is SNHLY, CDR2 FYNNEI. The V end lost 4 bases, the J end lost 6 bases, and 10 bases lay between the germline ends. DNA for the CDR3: TGTGCCAGCAGTGGAGGCGGAGGAAACATTCAGTACTTC. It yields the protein CASSGGGGNIQYF.

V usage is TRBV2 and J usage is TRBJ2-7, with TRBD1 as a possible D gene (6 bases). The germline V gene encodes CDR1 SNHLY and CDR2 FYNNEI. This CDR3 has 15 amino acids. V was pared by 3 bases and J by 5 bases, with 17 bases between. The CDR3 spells CASSDGQGSRDEQYF. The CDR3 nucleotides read TGTGCCAGCAGTGATGGGCAGGGGAGCAGGGACGAGCAGTACTTC. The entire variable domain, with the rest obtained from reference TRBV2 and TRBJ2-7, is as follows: EPEVTQTPSHQVTQMGQEVILRCVPISNHLYFYWYRQILGQKVEFLVSFYNNEISEKSEIFDDQFSVERPDGSNFTLKIRSTKLEDSAMYFCASSDGQGSRDEQYFGPGTRLTVT.

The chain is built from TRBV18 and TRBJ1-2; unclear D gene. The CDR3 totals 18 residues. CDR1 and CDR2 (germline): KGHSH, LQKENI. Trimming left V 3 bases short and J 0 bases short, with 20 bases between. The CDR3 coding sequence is TGTGCCAGCTCACCCGCGACAAGCCTAACGGTGCCTAACTATGGCTACACCTTC. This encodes CASSPATSLTVPNYGYTF.

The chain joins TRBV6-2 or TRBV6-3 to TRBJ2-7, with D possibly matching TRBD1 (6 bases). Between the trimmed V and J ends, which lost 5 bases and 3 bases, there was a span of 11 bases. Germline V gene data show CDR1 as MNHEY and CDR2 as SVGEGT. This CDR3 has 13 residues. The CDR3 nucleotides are TGTGCCAGCAGTCCCCCAGGGGTCTACGAGCAGTACTTC. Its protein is CASSPPGVYEQYF.

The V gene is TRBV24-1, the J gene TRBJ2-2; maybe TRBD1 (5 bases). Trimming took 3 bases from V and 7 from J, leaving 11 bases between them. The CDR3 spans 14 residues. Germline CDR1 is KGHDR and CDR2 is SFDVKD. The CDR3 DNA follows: TGTGCCACCAGTGATCCAGGGCAGGGCGGGGAGCTGTTTTTT. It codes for CATSDPGQGGELFF.

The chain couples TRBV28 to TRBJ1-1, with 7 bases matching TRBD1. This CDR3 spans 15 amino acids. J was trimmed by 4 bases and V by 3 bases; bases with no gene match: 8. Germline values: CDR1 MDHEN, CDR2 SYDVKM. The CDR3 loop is CASSFLGGAGTEAFF. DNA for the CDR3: TGTGCCAGCAGTTTCTTAGGGGGCGCGGGCACTGAAGCTTTCTTT.

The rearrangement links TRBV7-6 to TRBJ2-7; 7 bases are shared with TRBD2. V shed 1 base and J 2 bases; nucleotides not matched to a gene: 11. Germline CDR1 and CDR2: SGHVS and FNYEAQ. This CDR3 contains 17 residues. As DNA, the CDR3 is TGTGCCAGCAGCTTAGGTGCTGGGCTAGCGGAGGCCTACGAGCAGTACTTC. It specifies CASSLGAGLAEAYEQYF.

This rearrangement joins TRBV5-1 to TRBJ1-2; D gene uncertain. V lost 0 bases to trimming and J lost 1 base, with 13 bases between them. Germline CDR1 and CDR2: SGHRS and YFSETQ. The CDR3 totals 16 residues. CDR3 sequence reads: CASSLAGDGGNYGYTF. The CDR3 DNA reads TGCGCCAGCAGCTTGGCCGGTGACGGAGGTAACTATGGCTACACCTTC.

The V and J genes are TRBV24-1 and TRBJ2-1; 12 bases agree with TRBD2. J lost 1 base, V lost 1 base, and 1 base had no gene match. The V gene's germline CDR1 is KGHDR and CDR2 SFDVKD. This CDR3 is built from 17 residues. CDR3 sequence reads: CATSDFTSGRSYNEQFF. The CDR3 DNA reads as TGTGCCACCAGTGATTTTACTAGCGGGAGGTCCTACAATGAGCAGTTCTTC.

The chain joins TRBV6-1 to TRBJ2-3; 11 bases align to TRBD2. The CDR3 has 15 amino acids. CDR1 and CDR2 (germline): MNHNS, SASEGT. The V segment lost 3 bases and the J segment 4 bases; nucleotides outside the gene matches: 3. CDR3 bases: TGTGCCAGCAGTGATGCTAGCGGGGGGTCAGATACGCAGTATTTT. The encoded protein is CASSDASGGSDTQYF.

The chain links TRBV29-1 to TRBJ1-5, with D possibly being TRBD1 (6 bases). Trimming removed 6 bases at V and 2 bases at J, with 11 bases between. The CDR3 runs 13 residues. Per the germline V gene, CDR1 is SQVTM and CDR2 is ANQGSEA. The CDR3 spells CSVAQGGNQPQHF. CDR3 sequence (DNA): TGCAGCGTCGCACAGGGTGGCAATCAGCCCCAGCATTTT.

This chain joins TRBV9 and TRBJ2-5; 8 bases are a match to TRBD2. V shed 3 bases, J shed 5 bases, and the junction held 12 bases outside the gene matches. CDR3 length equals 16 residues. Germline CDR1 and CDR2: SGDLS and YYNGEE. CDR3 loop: CASSEETGGPRETQYF. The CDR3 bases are TGTGCCAGCAGCGAGGAAACGGGAGGGCCTCGCGAGACCCAGTACTTC.

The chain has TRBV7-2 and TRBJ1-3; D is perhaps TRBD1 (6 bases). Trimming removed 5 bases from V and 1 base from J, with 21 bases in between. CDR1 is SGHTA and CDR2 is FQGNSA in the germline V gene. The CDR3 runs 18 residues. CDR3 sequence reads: CASSPTSGSGTSGNTIYF. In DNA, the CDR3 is TGTGCCAGCAGCCCCACCTCCGGGTCAGGGACATCTGGAAACACCATATATTTT.